These 14 T cell receptor beta chains were all obtained from the same sample, sequenced in a study of cytomegalovirus exposure and HLA in healthy donors. 60 Vbeta and 13 Jbeta primers were used in PCR. The method was immunoSEQ multiplex PCR; TCRdb's version includes in-frame clones alone and lacks a portion of them. This table holds some 140,000 clones, approximately 80% found once. Sequencing input: PBMCs. Receptors originate from a woman aged 40-49 years in good health and CMV-seropositive.

The chain links TRBV28 to TRBJ2-5; D might be TRBD1 (6 bases). Germline V gene sequence: CDR1 MDHEN, CDR2 SYDVKM. The CDR3 covers 13 residues. The V gene lost 6 bases and the J gene lost 5 bases, with 13 bases spanning the gap. The CDR3 sequence: CASRPTGLETQYF. Written as DNA, the CDR3 is TGTGCCAGCAGACCAACAGGGTTGGAGACCCAGTACTTC. Full variable domain (outside the CDR3, taken from reference TRBV28 and TRBJ2-5): DVKVTQSSRYLVKRTGEKVFLECVQDMDHENMFWYRQDPGLGLRLIYFSYDVKMKEKGDIPEGYSVSREKKERFSLILESASTNQTSMYLCASRPTGLETQYFGPGTRLLVL.

In DNA form, the CDR3 reads TGTGCCAGCAGCCTAGGGACACGAACAAACTATGGCTACACCTTC. Translation gives CASSLGTRTNYGYTF. The chain joins TRBV5-4 to TRBJ1-2; D is perhaps TRBD1 (6 bases). This CDR3 region has 15 residues. Trimming removed 4 bases from V and 2 bases from J, with 15 bases in between. Looked up from germline, CDR1 is SGHNT and CDR2 is YYREEE (reference sequence).

The chain links TRBV18 to TRBJ1-3; 8 bases are a match to TRBD1. The CDR3 has 17 residues. From germline, CDR1 is KGHSH and CDR2 LQKENI. Germline trimming cut 4 bases from V and 0 bases from J; bases unmatched to any gene: 8. The CDR3 sequence: CASSQTKDRGSGNTIYF. CDR3 DNA sequence: TGTGCCAGCTCACAAACCAAAGACAGGGGCTCTGGAAACACCATATATTTT.

CDR3 in amino acids: CASSISGQGAMVGETQYF. CDR3 DNA: TGTGCCAGTAGTATTTCGGGACAGGGGGCGATGGTAGGAGAGACCCAGTACTTC. The rearrangement joins TRBV19 to TRBJ2-5; 12 bases align to TRBD1. The CDR3 spans 18 residues. The germline V gene encodes CDR1 LNHDA and CDR2 SQIVND (reference sequence). V gave up 3 bases and J gave up 4 bases; unmatched junction bases: 12.

The chain links TRBV28 to TRBJ2-5; D might be TRBD1 (6 bases). This CDR3 is built from 15 residues. Trimming removed 6 bases at V and 2 bases at J, with 16 bases between. Germline loops: CDR1 MDHEN, CDR2 SYDVKM. The CDR3 region has the DNA TGTGCCAGCAGCCCCGGGACAATGATTCAAGAGACCCAGTACTTC. As protein: CASSPGTMIQETQYF.

The chain uses TRBV5-4 and TRBJ2-1, with TRBD2 matching over 7 bases. The CDR3 contains 13 residues. Looked up from germline, CDR1 is SGHNT and CDR2 is YYREEE (reference sequence). Trimming removed 2 bases from V and 9 bases from J; junction bases left unmatched: 5. CDR3 region: CASSFTGRSEQFF. The CDR3, as DNA: TGTGCCAGCAGCTTTACCGGGAGGAGTGAGCAGTTCTTC.

A few counts support this clone. The chain combines TRBV9 with TRBJ2-1, with 11 positions matching TRBD2. Germline lookup yields CDR1 SGDLS and CDR2 YYNGEE. With 4 bases clipped from V and 0 bases from J, the junction kept 15 bases outside the gene matches. The CDR3 runs 20 residues. CDR3 loop: CASSPPPGLAEGSSYNEQFF. The CDR3 bases are TGTGCCAGCAGCCCACCACCGGGACTAGCGGAGGGGAGCTCCTACAATGAGCAGTTCTTC.

The chain couples TRBV19 to TRBJ1-1, with D possibly TRBD1 on 6 matching bases. The CDR3 runs to 14 residues. Trimming removed 2 bases from V and 5 bases from J, with 12 bases in between. The germline V gene encodes CDR1 LNHDA and CDR2 SQIVND (reference sequence). The CDR3 loop reads CASSIRGANTEAFF. The CDR3 nucleotides read TGTGCCAGTAGTATACGGGGGGCCAATACTGAAGCTTTCTTT. The complete variable domain, with remaining parts taken from reference TRBV19 and TRBJ1-1, reads DGGITQSPKYLFRKEGQNVTLSCEQNLNHDAMYWYRQDPGQGLRLIYYSQIVNDFQKGDIAEGYSVSREKKESFPLTVTSAQKNPTAFYLCASSIRGANTEAFFGQGTRLTVV.

The chain recombines TRBV5-6 with TRBJ2-5; the match to TRBD1 covers 7 bases. J gave up 3 bases and V 4 bases, and 18 bases lay outside the gene matches. Germline V lookup: CDR1 SGHDT, CDR2 YYEEEE. The CDR3 contains 18 residues. The CDR3 reads CASSALLRTGRVEETQYF. The CDR3 nucleotides are TGTGCCAGCAGCGCGCTCCTACGGACAGGAAGAGTTGAAGAGACCCAGTACTTC.

The CDR3 DNA is TGCGCCAGCAGCTTTGATTCTAGCACCCTTTACGAGCAGTACTTC. This translates into CASSFDSSTLYEQYF. The rearrangement links TRBV5-1 to TRBJ2-7, with D perhaps TRBD2 (5 bases). CDR1 SGHRS and CDR2 YFSETQ come from the germline V gene. The CDR3 runs to 15 residues. The germline V and J ends were trimmed by 2 bases and 4 bases, with 16 bases remaining between them. Together with reference TRBV5-1 and TRBJ2-7, the CDR3 gives the full variable domain: KAGVTQTPRYLIKTRGQQVTLSCSPISGHRSVSWYQQTPGQGLQFLFEYFSETQRNKGNFPGRFSGRQFSNSRSEMNVSTLELGDSALYLCASSFDSSTLYEQYFGPGTRLTVT.

The rearrangement links TRBV2 to TRBJ2-7, with 9 bases matching TRBD1. There are 15 residues in the CDR3. Germline loops: CDR1 SNHLY, CDR2 FYNNEI. The junction had 8 bases not matched to a gene; V was cut back by 6 bases and J by 2 bases. The CDR3 region has the DNA TGTGCCAGCAGGAGGGGACAGGGTACTACCTACGAGCAGTACTTC. Its translation is CASRRGQGTTYEQYF.

The chain has TRBV28 and TRBJ2-5, with 7 bases that match TRBD2. The V gene's germline CDR1 is MDHEN and CDR2 SYDVKM. The CDR3 runs to 13 residues. The ends lost 8 bases at V and 7 bases at J; junction bases unmatched: 10. The CDR3 loop is CASGSGEHGTQYF. CDR3 nucleotide sequence: TGTGCCAGCGGAAGCGGGGAGCACGGGACCCAGTACTTC.

The gene calls are TRBV14 and TRBJ2-5; D gene uncertain. Per the germline V gene, CDR1 is SGHDN and CDR2 is FVKESK. The CDR3 loop spans 14 amino acids. V lost 4 bases and J 5 bases, leaving 14 bases between the germline ends. The DNA of the CDR3 is TGTGCCAGCAGCCTTAGGTGGGCACAGGAGACCCAGTACTTC. This gives the protein CASSLRWAQETQYF.

This clone occurred a few times. The J gene is TRBJ1-5, the V gene TRBV6-5; 8 nucleotides align to TRBD1. J gave up 5 bases and V 5 bases, and 5 bases lay outside the gene matches. Germline V gives CDR1 MNHEY, CDR2 SVGAGI. The CDR3 loop spans 14 amino acids. CDR3 in amino acids: CASSRQGSDQPQHF. The CDR3 DNA reads as TGTGCCAGCAGTAGACAGGGGTCTGATCAGCCCCAGCATTTT.